What follows are 5 T cell receptor beta chains derived from one specimen sequenced in a study of cytomegalovirus exposure and HLA in healthy donors. The PCR employed 60 Vbeta primers together with 13 Jbeta primers. Data came from immunoSEQ multiplex PCR; TCRdb stores just in-frame clones and leaves some out. The sample holds approximately 100,000 clones, 65% to 85% seen once. Material: PBMCs. Receptor source: a man aged 50 or older in good health and CMV-seropositive.

The gene calls are TRBV9 and TRBJ2-5; no definite D call. The CDR3 is 13 residues long. CDR1 and CDR2 from the germline V gene are SGDLS and YYNGEE. V lost 3 bases, J lost 5 bases, and 11 bases lay in between. CDR3 in amino acids: CASSAGPLETQYF. The CDR3 bases are TGTGCCAGCAGCGCGGGTCCTCTGGAGACCCAGTACTTC.

This chain's CDR3 is CASSRGTGGFGYNEQFF. The CDR3 DNA reads TGCGCCAGCAGCCGCGGGACAGGGGGCTTCGGTTACAATGAGCAGTTCTTC. The V gene is TRBV5-1, the J gene TRBJ2-1; 12 nucleotides agree with TRBD1. The junction had 9 bases not matched to a gene; V was cut back by 4 bases and J by 4 bases. Germline CDR1 SGHRS, CDR2 YFSETQ. The CDR3 contains 17 residues.

The rearrangement links TRBV6-1 to TRBJ1-1; possible D gene TRBD1, 5 bases. The V gene lost 4 bases and the J gene lost 1 base, with 16 bases spanning the gap. Looked up from germline, CDR1 is MNHNS and CDR2 is SASEGT. This CDR3 spans 16 amino acids. This CDR3 reads CASSVGTSMGNTEAFF. The CDR3 nucleotides are TGTGCCAGCAGTGTCGGGACTTCAATGGGGAACACTGAAGCTTTCTTT.

This rearrangement joins TRBV15 to TRBJ2-7; a possible D gene is TRBD2 (5 bases). Trimming left V 0 bases short and J 2 bases short, with 14 bases between. CDR1 is LNHNV, CDR2 YYDKDF, per germline (reference sequence). This CDR3 is built from 16 residues. The CDR3 DNA is TGTGCCACCAGCAGAGATCAGGCTAGCTCTACCTACGAGCAGTACTTC. This encodes CATSRDQASSTYEQYF.

This chain connects TRBV2 to TRBJ2-3; 8 bases fit TRBD1. This CDR3 region has 14 residues. The V and J ends lost 2 bases and 4 bases, in that order; junction bases with no gene match: 2. From germline, CDR1 is SNHLY and CDR2 FYNNEI. The CDR3 DNA reads TGTGCCAGCAGTGAATCGACAGGGGCAGATACGCAGTATTTT. Translating gives CASSESTGADTQYF.